These 26 T cell receptor beta chains were sequenced from one sample in a study of T cells in Graves' hyperthyroidism and ophthalmopathy. Researchers took RNA transcripts and amplified the TCR beta CDR3 regions from them. The primer set for the first-round RT-PCR of the TCR CDR3 was HTBI. TCRdb passed the multiplex PCR reads through MiXCR, listing each CDR3 protein once. In the table there are hundreds of thousands of distinct CDR3 sequences, roughly 20% of which are singletons. Material: blood. The source is a man younger than 40 with Graves' ophthalmopathy.

This clonotype was seen at least ten times. J is TRBJ2-7 and V is TRBV5-5; the D gene is possibly TRBD2 (5 bases). The CDR3 spans 13 residues. Trimming removed 4 bases at V and 3 bases at J, with 11 bases between. The germline CDR1 and CDR2 sequences are SGHKS and YYEKEE (reference sequence). CDR3 loop: CASSTGKGYEQYF. The CDR3 coding sequence is TGTGCCAGCAGCACCGGGAAGGGCTACGAGCAGTACTTC.

This clonotype appeared many times. This sequence joins TRBV6-6 and TRBJ2-5; TRBD2 matches at 10 bases. V lost 0 bases to trimming and J lost 5 bases; unmatched junction nucleotides: 6. Looked up from germline, CDR1 is MNHNY and CDR2 is SVGAGI (reference sequence). This CDR3 comprises 16 residues. CDR3 sequence (DNA): TGTGCCAGCAGTTACTCTGGGCTAGCGGGAGTCGAGACCCAGTACTTC. Residues: CASSYSGLAGVETQYF.

J is TRBJ2-5 and V is TRBV30; D possibly matches TRBD1 or TRBD2 (5 bases each). Germline V gene data show CDR1 as GTSNPN and CDR2 as SVGIG (reference sequence). The V end lost 0 bases, the J end lost 1 base, and 15 bases lay between the germline ends. The CDR3 length is 16 residues. The DNA for the CDR3 is TGTGCCTGGAGTGTACTGGGGACCGTGCCCCAAGAGACCCAGTACTTC. This encodes CAWSVLGTVPQETQYF.

This clonotype was counted only a few times. The genes are TRBV6-1 and TRBJ2-1, with a weak D call TRBD2 (6 bases). Germline CDR1 MNHNS, CDR2 SASEGT. This CDR3 region has 15 residues. Between the trimmed V and J ends, which lost 7 bases and 0 bases, there was a span of 13 bases. The CDR3 DNA is TGTGCCAGCAATGGCCCGGGAGACTCCTACAATGAGCAGTTCTTC. Translation gives CASNGPGDSYNEQFF.

This clonotype was seen at least ten times. The gene calls are TRBV7-2 and TRBJ2-1; unclear D gene. The CDR3 extends over 16 amino acids. Germline lookup yields CDR1 SGHTA and CDR2 FQGNSA. Trimming removed 0 bases from V and 0 bases from J, with 9 bases in between. The CDR3 region is CASSLALGSSYNEQFF. The CDR3 DNA reads as TGTGCCAGCAGCTTAGCGCTTGGCAGCTCCTACAATGAGCAGTTCTTC.

The chain carries TRBV10-1 and TRBJ2-3; D might be TRBD1 (5 bases). The CDR3 length is 14 residues. Per the germline V gene, CDR1 is WNHNN and CDR2 is SYGVQD (reference sequence). V dropped 6 bases and J dropped 2 bases, with 12 bases sitting between them. The CDR3, as DNA: TGCGCCAGCAGCGAAGACAGCTACACAGATACGCAGTATTTT. This gives the protein CASSEDSYTDTQYF.

J is TRBJ2-3 and V is TRBV13, with TRBD2 matching 8 bases. The CDR3 contains 15 residues. The V and J ends lost 6 bases and 1 base, in that order; junction bases with no gene match: 6. The germline CDR1 and CDR2 sequences are PRHDT and FYEKMQ (reference sequence). This CDR3 is CASSQAGAGTDTQYF. For the CDR3, the DNA is TGTGCCAGCAGTCAAGCGGGAGCGGGCACAGATACGCAGTATTTT. Filled out from reference TRBV13 and TRBJ2-3, the complete variable domain reads AAGVIQSPRHLIKEKRETATLKCYPIPRHDTVYWYQQGPGQDPQFLISFYEKMQSDKGSIPDRFSAQQFSDYHSELNMSSLELGDSALYFCASSQAGAGTDTQYFGPGTRLTVL.

This clonotype occurred many times. The chain has TRBV14 and TRBJ2-1, with TRBD2 matching 8 bases. The CDR3 is 16 amino acids. V shed 2 bases, J shed 3 bases, and the junction held 6 bases outside the gene matches. The germline V gene encodes CDR1 SGHDN and CDR2 FVKESK. CDR3 amino acids: CASSQPSGGYYNEQFF. The CDR3 DNA reads as TGTGCCAGCAGCCAACCAAGCGGGGGATACTACAATGAGCAGTTCTTC.

CDR3 in DNA: TGTGCCAGCAGTTTAGTGGACAGTTTCAAATTGGGGCAGTTCTTC. The encoded protein is CASSLVDSFKLGQFF. V usage is TRBV12-3 or TRBV12-4 and J usage is TRBJ2-1, with a possible D match to TRBD1 (6 bases). This CDR3 is built from 15 residues. With 1 base removed from V and 12 bases from J, the gap between germline ends came to 19 bases.

This clonotype turned up a few times. In DNA, the CDR3 is TGTGCCAGCAGTGAACACCTTGGGGGGACCACAGATACGCAGTATTTT. It is translated as CASSEHLGGTTDTQYF. The V and J genes are TRBV6-1 and TRBJ2-3; perhaps TRBD2 as D (6 bases). This CDR3 comprises 16 residues. Germline CDR1 is MNHNS and CDR2 is SASEGT. V was cut by 2 bases and J by 2 bases, with 14 bases left in between.

A few counts support this clonotype. The CDR3 sequence: CSALQTRTHETQYF. The CDR3 nucleotides are TGCAGTGCCCTTCAAACTAGAACGCATGAGACCCAGTACTTC. J is TRBJ2-5 and V is TRBV20-1; D is perhaps TRBD2 (5 bases). The length of the CDR3 is 14 residues. The V and J ends lost 6 bases and 5 bases respectively, with 19 bases between them. Germline loops: CDR1 DFQATT, CDR2 SNEGSKA (reference sequence).

This clonotype was picked up many times. V is TRBV6-5 and J is TRBJ1-1; unclear D gene. Trimming left V 0 bases short and J 1 base short, with 6 bases between. CDR3 length: 14 amino acids. The germline CDR1 and CDR2 sequences are MNHEY and SVGAGI. The CDR3 DNA is TGTGCCAGCAGTTACTCTGACACGAACACTGAAGCTTTCTTT. Protein sequence: CASSYSDTNTEAFF.

Notes on this clonotype: This may arise from a read error, as a much more abundant clone is one base away. V and J are TRBV7-2 and TRBJ1-2, with a tentative D call TRBD1 (5 bases). The V end was cut by 1 base, the J end by 4 bases, with 10 bases between. The CDR3 has 14 residues. Germline CDR1 and CDR2: SGHTA and FQGNSA. The DNA of the CDR3 is TGTGCCAGCAGCTTAGAGGGGAAACGCTATGGCTACACCTTC. Encoded protein: CASSLEGKRYGYTF.

This clonotype was recorded many times. The chain is built from TRBV12-3 or TRBV12-4 and TRBJ2-5; 8 bases are a match to TRBD1. The junction had 1 base not matched to a gene; V was cut back by 5 bases and J by 5 bases. This CDR3 comprises 12 residues. The CDR3 coding sequence is TGTGCCAGCAGTCGGGACAGGGAGACCCAGTACTTC. This gives the protein CASSRDRETQYF.

The sample holds many counts of this clonotype. The V and J genes are TRBV30 and TRBJ1-5; no firm D call. Between the trimmed V and J ends, which lost 2 bases and 0 bases, there was a span of 14 bases. This CDR3 is built from 16 residues. CDR1 is GTSNPN, CDR2 SVGIG, per germline (reference sequence). The CDR3 DNA reads TGTGCCTGGAGTACCGCTGGGGATTTTAGCAATCAGCCCCAGCATTTT. Protein product: CAWSTAGDFSNQPQHF.

This chain joins TRBV18 and TRBJ2-2; 9 nucleotides agree with TRBD1. The CDR3 has 17 amino acids. Germline values: CDR1 KGHSH, CDR2 LQKENI. After removal of 5 bases from V and 4 bases from J, the junction contained 11 bases not matched to a gene. The CDR3 region is CASSSMPGTGRTGELFF. CDR3 coding DNA: TGTGCCAGCTCATCTATGCCCGGGACAGGGCGCACCGGGGAGCTGTTTTTT.

This clonotype was detected a few times. The chain carries TRBV7-2 and TRBJ1-2; possible D gene TRBD1, 6 bases. This CDR3 spans 14 amino acids. V lost 4 bases and J lost 4, with 13 bases in between. The germline V gene has CDR1 SGHTA and CDR2 FQGNSA. CDR3 loop: CASSSTGSSYGYTF. In DNA, the CDR3 is TGTGCCAGCAGCTCAACAGGGAGCAGCTATGGCTACACCTTC.

The chain joins TRBV7-2 to TRBJ2-3, with TRBD2 identical over 10 bases. V dropped 0 bases and J dropped 4; count of bases not matched to a gene: 7. Germline V gives CDR1 SGHTA, CDR2 FQGNSA. CDR3 size: 17 residues. The CDR3 DNA follows: TGTGCCAGCAGCTTAGCAGCGGCTCTAGCGGGAGCAGATACGCAGTATTTT. Amino acid sequence: CASSLAAALAGADTQYF.

The table lists this clonotype with a few counts. The rearrangement uses TRBV20-1 and TRBJ2-1; either TRBD1 or TRBD2 may fit D (5 bases each). Trimming cost V 4 bases and J 0 bases, with 19 bases left between them. The germline V gene has CDR1 DFQATT and CDR2 SNEGSKA (reference sequence). The length of the CDR3 is 17 residues. Here the CDR3 reads CSATGLVRGLSYNEQFF. The CDR3 DNA is TGCAGTGCTACAGGGCTGGTGCGCGGGCTCTCCTACAATGAGCAGTTCTTC.

This clonotype has a handful of counts. The V gene is TRBV30, the J gene TRBJ2-3; TRBD2 aligns across 13 bases. The junction had 7 bases not matched to a gene; V was cut back by 2 bases and J by 5 bases. CDR1 GTSNPN and CDR2 SVGIG come from the germline V gene (reference sequence). There are 16 residues in the CDR3. This CDR3 reads CAWSSGLAGVGDTQYF. CDR3 DNA: TGTGCCTGGAGTTCCGGACTAGCGGGAGTGGGAGATACGCAGTATTTT.

In its sample, this clonotype was seen a few times. The chain has TRBV14 and TRBJ2-3; D unresolved. Germline-derived CDR1 and CDR2 are SGHDN and FVKESK. V was trimmed by 2 bases and J by 4 bases, leaving 7 bases between them. The CDR3 has 13 amino acids. The CDR3 is CASSQIFPDTQYF. CDR3 bases: TGTGCCAGCAGCCAAATATTTCCAGATACGCAGTATTTT. Full variable domain (missing parts from reference TRBV14 and TRBJ2-3): EAGVTQFPSHSVIEKGQTVTLRCDPISGHDNLYWYRRVMGKEIKFLLHFVKESKQDESGMPNNRFLAERTGGTYSTLKVQPAELEDSGVYFCASSQIFPDTQYFGPGTRLTVL.

This clonotype has ten or more counts. The rearrangement uses TRBV11-2 and TRBJ2-7; D might be TRBD1 (5 bases). This CDR3 region has 18 residues. Looked up from germline, CDR1 is SGHAT and CDR2 is FQNNGV. Trimming shortened V by 1 base and J by 1 base, and 20 bases separated the two germline ends. CDR3 protein: CASSLALGASAFSYEQYF. For the CDR3, the DNA is TGTGCCAGCAGCTTAGCCTTAGGGGCTTCAGCCTTTTCCTACGAGCAGTACTTC. Variable domain in full (rest from reference TRBV11-2 and TRBJ2-7): EAGVAQSPRYKIIEKRQSVAFWCNPISGHATLYWYQQILGQGPKLLIQFQNNGVVDDSQLPKDRFSAERLKGVDSTLKIQPAKLEDSAVYLCASSLALGASAFSYEQYFGPGTRLTVT.

This clonotype was seen ten or more times. V gene TRBV28 combines with J gene TRBJ1-4; D is perhaps TRBD1 (5 bases). CDR3 size: 13 residues. CDR1 and CDR2 (germline): MDHEN, SYDVKM. V lost 4 bases, J lost 7 bases, and 10 bases lay in between. CDR3 nucleotide sequence: TGTGCCAGCAGTTCCGGGGGGAGTGAAAAACTGTTTTTT. Amino acids: CASSSGGSEKLFF.

This clonotype was observed many times. The V call is TRBV5-1, the J call TRBJ2-5; unclear D gene. The germline V gene encodes CDR1 SGHRS and CDR2 YFSETQ. V lost 3 bases to trimming and J lost 2 bases, with 8 bases between them. The CDR3 has 13 amino acids. This CDR3 reads CASSWTEQETQYF. In DNA form, the CDR3 reads TGCGCCAGCAGCTGGACGGAGCAAGAGACCCAGTACTTC.

This clonotype was recorded at least ten times. The chain couples TRBV18 to TRBJ2-1; 10 nucleotides align to TRBD2. The CDR3 consists of 16 residues. Losses at the gene ends were 0 bases for V and 3 bases for J; bases not matched to a gene: 2. Germline CDR1 reads KGHSH; CDR2 reads LQKENI. The CDR3 bases are TGTGCCAGCTCACCACCGGGACTAGCGATCTACAATGAGCAGTTCTTC. It encodes CASSPPGLAIYNEQFF.

This clonotype was seen at least ten times. The DNA for the CDR3 is TGTGCCAGCAGTTTCCTCGGGACAGGCCTCTATGGCTACACCTTC. It codes for CASSFLGTGLYGYTF. This sequence joins TRBV28 and TRBJ1-2; 8 nucleotides agree with TRBD1. The V gene end was trimmed by 3 bases and the J gene end by 4 bases; junction bases not matched to a gene: 7. CDR1 and CDR2 (germline): MDHEN, SYDVKM. This CDR3 is built from 15 residues.